The present entry profiles one TCR beta chain with its context. This clonotype was seen a handful of times. No cognate antigen has been identified for it. Per-base qualities were not stored, and no clone one base away is much larger. The sequencer was an Illumina HiSeq 1500. The public reads were run again by TCRdb, first through fastp at Q25 and then through MiXCR, and only productive beta chains were kept. Identical CDR3 protein sequences are pooled into one entry, listed with their most common genes and DNA. The sample table contains about 160,000 distinct CDR3 sequences; only one count was recorded for about 22% of them. Roughly 25% of the sample goes to the ten largest clones. This record belongs to a study of T cell repertoires in cytomegalovirus infection (dated by TCRdb to between 2018 and 2020). As for the study more broadly: Alongside well-studied HLA-B-restricted epitopes, the peptide stimulations were aimed at recently identified HLA-C-restricted CMV epitopes, whose presentation resists viral immunomodulation. Donor HLA type was relevant to the analysis, because carriage of CMV infection together with the matching HLA type was indicated by public TCR beta signatures.

Study-level results and caveats: In the ex vivo response, HLA-C-restricted CMV-specific TCR beta clonotypes were dominant, and in two of eight donors the single most frequent clonotype came from this HLA-C-restricted group. Carriers of CMV infection plus the relevant HLA type were discriminated by the cumulative frequency of public TCR beta family members in the study cohort and in an independent approximately 360-donor cohort.

The sample's treatment or condition label, in plain terms: in vitro stimulation with specific CMV peptide epitopes to enrich CMV-specific T cells. Trimming at the junction amounts to 5 bases on V and 4 bases on J, and the germline ends lie 17 bases apart. CDR3 length: 15 amino acids, cysteine to phenylalanine. The read is trimmed to its CDR3 DNA, 45 bases read in frame from base 1. Sample: CD8+ T cells from cultured PBMCs, taken from culture after CMV antigen stimulation. This TCR derives from a human donor in good health (CMV status not recorded). Some clones in this sample may be carry-over from other donors' samples. The rearranged chain carries TRBV12-3 or TRBV12-4 and TRBJ1-2, and TRBD1 may be the D gene, going by 5 matching bases. The DNA sequence is as follows: TGTGCCAGCAGTCCAGGGACGGTGGGCGGCTATGGCTACACCTTC. Its translation is CASSPGTVGGYGYTF.